What follows are 16 T cell receptor beta chains derived from one specimen sequenced in a study of siplizumab effects on memory and regulatory T cells. Sequenced by immunoSEQ multiplex PCR; TCRdb stores in-frame clones only, minus some. This sample carries some 100,000 clones, 75% to 95% of them seen once, and the ten largest clones take under 0.15%. Sequencing used CD4+ T cells sorted from blood. These receptors were taken from a human donor in good health.

The gene calls are TRBV11-2 and TRBJ1-5; D perhaps matches TRBD1 (5 bases). Germline-derived CDR1 and CDR2 are SGHAT and FQNNGV. The V gene lost 1 base and the J gene lost 3 bases, with 13 bases spanning the gap. The CDR3 length is 16 residues. The CDR3 loop is CASSLGAGRSNQPQHF. In nucleotides, the CDR3 is TGTGCCAGCAGCTTAGGCGCAGGGCGGTCCAATCAGCCCCAGCATTTT.

The chain is built from TRBV18 and TRBJ2-1, with D possibly being TRBD2 (6 bases). Germline-derived CDR1 and CDR2 are KGHSH and LQKENI. This CDR3 has 16 residues. Trimming took 0 bases from V and 6 from J, leaving 15 bases between them. Written as DNA, the CDR3 is TGTGCCAGCTCACCACCGCTGACTAGACCCCCCAATGAGCAGTTCTTC. Protein product: CASSPPLTRPPNEQFF.

The rearrangement links TRBV5-1 to TRBJ2-1; D is unclear. From germline, CDR1 is SGHRS and CDR2 YFSETQ. This CDR3 is 14 amino acids long. The germline V and J ends were trimmed by 1 base and 1 base, with 6 bases remaining between them. The CDR3 nucleotides are TGCGCCAGCAGCTTGATTCAGTCCTACAATGAGCAGTTCTTC. As protein: CASSLIQSYNEQFF.

The V and J genes are TRBV4-1 and TRBJ1-4; 7 bases map to TRBD1. CDR3 length equals 15 residues. The junction had 10 bases not matched to a gene; V was cut back by 5 bases and J by 7 bases. Germline V lookup: CDR1 MGHRA, CDR2 YSYEKL. The CDR3 coding sequence is TGCGCCAGCAGCAAATACAGGGGAGGAGTTGAAAAACTGTTTTTT. Translating it yields CASSKYRGGVEKLFF.

V gene TRBV7-9 combines with J gene TRBJ1-1; perhaps TRBD1 as D (5 bases). V lost 4 bases and J 7 bases, leaving 13 bases between the germline ends. The CDR3 runs to 13 residues. Germline CDR1 is SEHNR and CDR2 is FQNEAQ (reference sequence). The CDR3 DNA sequence: TGTGCCAGCAGCTACAGTCGACAGTTTGAAGCTTTCTTT. Protein product: CASSYSRQFEAFF. Supplemented by reference TRBV7-9 and TRBJ1-1, the full variable domain reads DTGVSQNPRHKITKRGQNVTFRCDPISEHNRLYWYRQTLGQGPEFLTYFQNEAQLEKSRLLSDRFSAERPKGSFSTLEIQRTEQGDSAMYLCASSYSRQFEAFFGQGTRLTVV.

The CDR3 region is CASSIGGFNQPQHF. The CDR3 bases are TGTGCCAGTAGTATTGGGGGTTTCAATCAGCCCCAGCATTTT. The chain recombines TRBV19 with TRBJ1-5, with D maybe TRBD1 (5 bases). The CDR3 spans 14 residues. Deletions cut 3 bases from V and 3 bases from J, with 9 bases between. Looked up from germline, CDR1 is LNHDA and CDR2 is SQIVND (reference sequence).

The chain employs TRBV6-5 and TRBJ2-2, with TRBD1 matching over 8 bases. This CDR3 contains 15 residues. Germline CDR1 reads MNHEY; CDR2 reads SVGAGI. V was clipped by 2 bases and J by 5 bases; unmatched bases: 4. The DNA for the CDR3 is TGTGCCAGCAGTTACGGACAGGGCAGAACCGGGGAGCTGTTTTTT. It encodes CASSYGQGRTGELFF.

The CDR3 region is CASSSERGGEQYF. Here the CDR3 DNA reads TGTGCCAGCAGCTCGGAGCGGGGCGGCGAGCAGTACTTC. The J gene is TRBJ2-7, the V gene TRBV5-4; TRBD2 matches at 7 bases. The CDR3 is 13 amino acids. The germline V gene has CDR1 SGHNT and CDR2 YYREEE (reference sequence). The V segment lost 3 bases and the J segment 6 bases; nucleotides outside the gene matches: 6.

J is TRBJ1-5 and V is TRBV27; D is uncertain. The V gene lost 6 bases and the J gene lost 0 bases, with 15 bases spanning the gap. CDR3 length: 16 amino acids. Germline V gives CDR1 MNHEY, CDR2 SMNVEV (reference sequence). CDR3 loop: CASRALGWGSNQPQHF. CDR3 DNA: TGTGCCAGCAGGGCCCTTGGGTGGGGTAGCAATCAGCCCCAGCATTTT.

The J gene is TRBJ1-5, the V gene TRBV6-5; 8 positions match TRBD1. The CDR3 length is 13 residues. J lost 7 bases, V lost 6 bases, and 5 bases had no gene match. Germline lookup yields CDR1 MNHEY and CDR2 SVGAGI. The CDR3 nucleotides are TGTGCCAGCAGCAGACAGGGGAACCAGCCCCAGCATTTT. Its protein is CASSRQGNQPQHF.

V usage is TRBV21-1 and J usage is TRBJ1-2. TRBV21-1 is a pseudogene. This CDR3 is 13 amino acids long. The CDR3 DNA is TGTGCCAGCAGCCAAAAGGCGGGTAATGGCTACACCTTC. Translated, it gives CASSQKAGNGYTF.

CDR3: CASSLTTGGAGEQYF. CDR3 nucleotide sequence: TGCGCCAGCAGCCTGACAACCGGGGGGGCAGGCGAGCAGTACTTC. This chain uses TRBV5-1 with TRBJ2-7; 8 positions match TRBD2. Germline V gene lookup returns CDR1 SGHRS and CDR2 YFSETQ. CDR3 length equals 15 residues. V shed 4 bases, J shed 6 bases, and the junction held 12 bases outside the gene matches.

The gene calls are TRBV4-2 and TRBJ2-2; D call uncertain. The CDR3 runs 16 residues. Germline CDR1 reads LGHNA; CDR2 reads YNFKEQ. V was pared by 0 bases and J by 1 base, with 9 bases between. CDR3 DNA: TGTGCCAGCAGCCAAGATCTTGCCAGGAACACCGGGGAGCTGTTTTTT. It specifies CASSQDLARNTGELFF.

The chain combines TRBV6-6 with TRBJ2-7, with a tentative D call TRBD2 (6 bases). The CDR3 totals 13 residues. The germline V and J ends were trimmed by 6 bases and 1 base, with 10 bases remaining between them. Per the germline V gene, CDR1 is MNHNY and CDR2 is SVGAGI (reference sequence). Written as DNA, the CDR3 is TGTGCCAGCAGGGGTGGGGGGTCCTACGAGCAGTACTTC. Its translation: CASRGGGSYEQYF.

The rearrangement joins TRBV18 to TRBJ1-5; D unclear. This CDR3 has 15 residues. Germline CDR1 KGHSH, CDR2 LQKENI. Trimming cost V 1 base and J 0 bases, with 7 bases left between them. CDR3 DNA sequence: TGTGCCAGCTCACCACGGGTAAATAGCAATCAGCCCCAGCATTTT. Its protein product is CASSPRVNSNQPQHF.

The chain employs TRBV9 and TRBJ1-6, with D hard to call. CDR3 length: 14 amino acids. V lost 4 bases, J lost 6 bases, and 11 bases lay in between. Germline V gives CDR1 SGDLS, CDR2 YYNGEE. CDR3 nucleotides: TGTGCCAGCAGCTCCACATACGGTAATTCACCCCTCCACTTT. This sequence encodes CASSSTYGNSPLHF.